This entry features one T cell receptor (beta chain) sequence. The CDR3 loop spans 13 amino acids. CDR1 WNHNN and CDR2 SYGVQD come from the germline V gene (reference sequence). Trimming removed 8 bases from V and 4 bases from J, with 11 bases in between. The method was immunoSEQ multiplex PCR; TCRdb's version includes in-frame clones alone and lacks a portion of them. The top ten clones hold around 7% of a sample with around 23,000 clones, roughly 74% of them seen once. The data originate from a study of blood T cell repertoires in COVID-19. Study in general: Samples of COVID-19 (acute and convalescent) were obtained from the United States, Italy and Spain. Nucleic acid was either cDNA or gDNA, and it came from T cells, B-cell-depleted T cells, or PBMCs.

Seattle's cohort entered during active infection and was followed longitudinally. The source of this sequence is a man aged 50 to 60 with COVID-19, enrolled during active disease. The chain has TRBV10-1 and TRBJ2-2; D is possibly TRBD1 (6 bases). Sequencing used peripheral blood. The CDR3 here is CASAQGPTGELFF. The CDR3 DNA is TGCGCCAGCGCACAGGGACCCACCGGGGAGCTGTTTTTT.